The rows below give T cell receptor beta chains drawn from one sample of a study of blood T cell repertoires in COVID-19. Repertoires were generated with immunoSEQ multiplex PCR, while TCRdb's copy carries only in-frame clones and drops some. The repertoire has 120,000 or so clones, roughly 88% of them found once; the top ten carry 3.5% to 5%. The sequenced sample consisted of peripheral blood. The receptor set was obtained from a man aged 40-49 years with acute or convalescent COVID-19. CDR3s include the opening cysteine and the closing phenylalanine or tryptophan. D genes are given only for firm matches. Not all rows give a size; the values are once, few, many and, for expanded clones, a class.

j_gene,v_gene,d_gene,abundance,CDR3nt,CDR3aa
TRBJ2-6,TRBV5-6,NA,NA,TGTGCCAGCAGCTCCCTTTTAGACGGGACTGGGGCCAACGTCCTGACTTTC,CASSSLLDGTGANVLTF
TRBJ2-1,TRBV5-1,TRBD2,NA,TGCGCCAGCAGCTCTTCACTAGCGGGAAACTCCTACAATGAGCAGTTCTTC,CASSSSLAGNSYNEQFF
TRBJ2-7,TRBV6-1,TRBD1,NA,TGTGCCAGCAGTGAGAGAACAGGGGCCCACGAGCAGTACTTC,CASSERTGAHEQYF
TRBJ1-5,TRBV2,TRBD1,NA,TGTGCCAGCAGATTACAGGGGAATCAGCCCCAGCATTTT,CASRLQGNQPQHF
TRBJ1-1,TRBV30,NA,NA,TGTGCCTGGAGTTTAAGGGGCACTGAAGCTTTCTTT,CAWSLRGTEAFF
TRBJ2-1,TRBV9,TRBD2,NA,TGTGCCAGCAGCCGGACTAGCGGGGCCAACAATGAGCAGTTCTTC,CASSRTSGANNEQFF
TRBJ2-1,TRBV10-3,TRBD2,NA,TGTGCCATCAGTCCGGGACTAGCGGGATCTTTTTACAATGAGCAGTTCTTC,CAISPGLAGSFYNEQFF
TRBJ1-5,TRBV10-1,NA,few,TGCGCCAGCAGTGAGGCTAGACATCAGCCCCAGCATTTT,CASSEARHQPQHF
TRBJ2-2,TRBV9,NA,few,TGTGCCAGCAGCGTAGCACAAACCGCGAACACCGGGGAGCTGTTTTTT,CASSVAQTANTGELFF
TRBJ2-2,TRBV7-9,NA,few,TGTGCCAGCAGCTTTACAAGTCCGGGCGGGGAGCTGTTTTTT,CASSFTSPGGELFF
TRBJ1-2,TRBV6-5,TRBD1,NA,TGTGCCAGCAGTACACCGGGACAGGGAGGGCAAGGCTACACCTTC,CASSTPGQGGQGYTF
TRBJ2-7,TRBV20-1,NA,NA,TGCAGTGCTAGCGGAGGGGACGAGCAGTACTTC,CSASGGDEQYF
TRBJ2-5,TRBV19,NA,NA,TGTGCCAGTAGTTCCCCCTGGGGCAGGGCAGACGTAGGGACCCAGTACTTC,CASSSPWGRADVGTQYF
TRBJ1-4,TRBV18,NA,NA,TGTGCCAGCTCAGTTTCTAGGGGTGAAAAACTGTTTTTT,CASSVSRGEKLFF
TRBJ2-7,TRBV15,NA,NA,TGTGCCACCAGCAGAGTAACAGGGCCCGTGGACGAGCAGTACTTC,CATSRVTGPVDEQYF
TRBJ1-1,TRBV25-1,NA,NA,TGTGCCAGCAGTGAAGTGGGGCAAACTGAAGCTTTCTTT,CASSEVGQTEAFF
TRBJ2-7,TRBV5-3,NA,NA,TGTGCCAGAAGCTTTTGGGAAGGGGCCTACGAGCAGTACTTC,CARSFWEGAYEQYF
TRBJ1-4,TRBV5-1,NA,NA,TGCGCCAGCAGCTTGGAGCCTCAAGAGACAACTAATGAAAAACTGTTTTTT,CASSLEPQETTNEKLFF
TRBJ2-1,TRBV29-1,TRBD1,NA,TGCAGCGGGGAGGGACAGGGGAGCGACAATGAGCAGTTCTTC,CSGEGQGSDNEQFF
TRBJ1-5,TRBV6-1,NA,NA,TGTGCCAGCAGTGAAGGGGGGGGCAATCAGCCCCAGCATTTT,CASSEGGGNQPQHF
TRBJ1-6,TRBV2,TRBD1,NA,TGTGCCAGCAGTGAACAGGGGGTTACTTCACCCCTCCACTTT,CASSEQGVTSPLHF
TRBJ2-2,TRBV5-4,NA,few,TGTGCCAGCTCAACCCAGGGGTACGTCGGGGAGCTGTTTTTT,CASSTQGYVGELFF
TRBJ1-2,TRBV6-6,TRBD1,NA,TGTGCCAGCCTTCCGGGACAGGGTTCACTCTCGGGCTACACCTTC,CASLPGQGSLSGYTF
TRBJ2-7,TRBV5-1,NA,NA,TGCGCCAGCAGAAAGGACACTAACTCCTACGAGCAGTACTTC,CASRKDTNSYEQYF
TRBJ2-1,TRBV9,NA,NA,TGTGCCAGCAGCGTCGAATCGAGCCGCTACAATGAGCAGTTCTTC,CASSVESSRYNEQFF
TRBJ2-4,TRBV19,TRBD2,NA,TGTGCCAGTAGTATAGATCGGGGGGATCGAGCCAAAAACATTCAGTACTTC,CASSIDRGDRAKNIQYF
TRBJ1-4,TRBV18,TRBD1,NA,TGTGCCAGCTCACCGACAGGGGGCGTTGAAAAACTGTTTTTT,CASSPTGGVEKLFF
TRBJ1-3,TRBV10-3,NA,NA,TGTGCCATCAGCGTTTCGAGCTCTGGAAACACCATATATTTT,CAISVSSSGNTIYF
TRBJ2-3,TRBV9,TRBD1,NA,TGTGCCAGCAGCGCCCGGGACAGGGGGCCCTACACAGATACGCAGTATTTT,CASSARDRGPYTDTQYF
TRBJ1-3,TRBV19,NA,NA,TGTGCCAGTAGTATTCCCGGGGCTGGAAACACCATATATTTT,CASSIPGAGNTIYF
TRBJ2-2,TRBV30,NA,NA,TGTGCCTGGAGTATCAGAAATACCGGGGAGCTGTTTTTT,CAWSIRNTGELFF
TRBJ2-1,TRBV5-1,TRBD2,NA,TGCGCCAGCAGAAACTTTCCCGGGACTAGCGAATACAATGAGCAGTTCTTC,CASRNFPGTSEYNEQFF
TRBJ1-5,TRBV5-6,NA,NA,TGTGCCAGCAGCTTTAGGGGGGGCGCTGGCAATCAGCCCCAGCATTTT,CASSFRGGAGNQPQHF
TRBJ2-1,TRBV29-1,NA,NA,TGCAGCGTTGTTGGCCCCGCTCCTGGCAATGAGCAGTTCTTC,CSVVGPAPGNEQFF
TRBJ1-5,TRBV15,NA,NA,TGTGCCACCAGCAGAGTTAAGGGGTTCAGGGGCAATCAGCCCCAGCATTTT,CATSRVKGFRGNQPQHF
TRBJ1-4,TRBV12-5,NA,NA,TGTGCTAGTGGTTTGGATGCGTCAACTAATGAAAAACTGTTTTTT,CASGLDASTNEKLFF
TRBJ2-2,TRBV5-1,TRBD1,NA,TGCGCCAGCCGAGGACAGGGCCAGGGCGGGGAGCTGTTTTTT,CASRGQGQGGELFF
TRBJ2-1,TRBV9,NA,NA,TGTGCCAGCAGCGTACTCCAGGGCACCCTATACAATGAGCAGTTCTTC,CASSVLQGTLYNEQFF
TRBJ1-6,TRBV19,NA,once,TGTGCCAGTAGTATTCCCACGACAGGATCATTGGCACCCCTCCACTTT,CASSIPTTGSLAPLHF
TRBJ1-1,TRBV5-4,NA,NA,TGTGCCAGCAGCTGGGGGGGGGACACTGAAGCTTTCTTT,CASSWGGDTEAFF
TRBJ1-1,TRBV6-5,NA,NA,TGTGCCAGCAAGCGAGGGCAGGGAGGGACTGAAGCTTTCTTT,CASKRGQGGTEAFF
TRBJ1-3,TRBV5-8,NA,few,TGTGCCAGCAGCCCCCTAGGGGGGGTCGGAAACACCATATATTTT,CASSPLGGVGNTIYF
TRBJ2-1,TRBV12-5,TRBD2,NA,TGTGCTAGTGGTTTGGGCCTAGCGGGAAATAACAATGAGCAGTTCTTC,CASGLGLAGNNNEQFF
TRBJ2-2,TRBV4-3,NA,NA,TGCGCCAGCAGCCAAGGGGCACGTACGGCGGGGCGGAACACCGGGGAGCTGTTTTTT,CASSQGARTAGRNTGELFF
TRBJ2-2,TRBV11-3,NA,NA,TGTGCCAGCAGCCCCCTGAGAGCCCCCACCGGGGAGCTGTTTTTT,CASSPLRAPTGELFF
TRBJ1-4,TRBV4-1,TRBD1,NA,TGCGCCAGCAGCTCCAGGGGGGTGGCTAATGAAAAACTGTTTTTT,CASSSRGVANEKLFF
TRBJ1-2,TRBV19,NA,NA,TGTGCCAGTAGTATTACCGCCAGGGTCGGCTACACCTTC,CASSITARVGYTF
TRBJ2-2,TRBV24-1,NA,NA,TGTGCCACCAGTGATTCCCCCCCCGGGGAATTAGGGAACACCGGGGAGCTGTTTTTT,CATSDSPPGELGNTGELFF
TRBJ1-4,TRBV12-3/TRBV12-4,NA,few,TGTGCCAGCAAGAGGGTTAATGAAAAACTGTTTTTT,CASKRVNEKLFF
TRBJ1-1,TRBV15,NA,NA,TGTGCCACCAGCAGAGACCGGGCAGGGCTCGCGAACACTGAAGCTTTCTTT,CATSRDRAGLANTEAFF
TRBJ1-2,TRBV5-4,NA,NA,TGTGCCAGCCGGGAGGGGCAGTCCTATGGCTACACCTTC,CASREGQSYGYTF
TRBJ1-2,TRBV30,NA,NA,TGTGCCTGTGCAGGGGCTTTGGGCTACACCTTC,CACAGALGYTF
TRBJ1-1,TRBV4-1,TRBD1,few,TGCGCCAGCAGCCAAAGACAGGGGAGGAACACTGAAGCTTTCTTT,CASSQRQGRNTEAFF
TRBJ2-1,TRBV12-5,NA,NA,TGTGCTAGTGGTTTGGGTAGCTTTAGTGAGCAGTTCTTC,CASGLGSFSEQFF
TRBJ2-1,TRBV6-1,TRBD2,NA,TGTGCCAGCAGTGAGGGGACTAGCGTAATCTACAATGAGCAGTTCTTC,CASSEGTSVIYNEQFF
TRBJ1-6,TRBV6-5,TRBD1,NA,TGTGCCAGCAGCCGAGACAGGGCAAGGTCACCCCTCCACTTT,CASSRDRARSPLHF
TRBJ2-5,TRBV6-1,NA,NA,TGTGCCAGCAGTGAAGTGGTATCCGGGGGAGAGACCCAGTACTTC,CASSEVVSGGETQYF
TRBJ2-2,TRBV9,TRBD2,NA,TGTGCCAGCAGTCCCGGACTAGCGAACACCGGGGAGCTGTTTTTT,CASSPGLANTGELFF
TRBJ2-1,TRBV25-1,NA,NA,TGTGCCAGCAGTGAATATGGCCCTCGGAGAGGAAATGAGCAGTTCTTC,CASSEYGPRRGNEQFF
TRBJ2-1,TRBV19,TRBD2,NA,TGTGCCAGTACCCGACTAGCGGGCTACAATGAGCAGTTCTTC,CASTRLAGYNEQFF